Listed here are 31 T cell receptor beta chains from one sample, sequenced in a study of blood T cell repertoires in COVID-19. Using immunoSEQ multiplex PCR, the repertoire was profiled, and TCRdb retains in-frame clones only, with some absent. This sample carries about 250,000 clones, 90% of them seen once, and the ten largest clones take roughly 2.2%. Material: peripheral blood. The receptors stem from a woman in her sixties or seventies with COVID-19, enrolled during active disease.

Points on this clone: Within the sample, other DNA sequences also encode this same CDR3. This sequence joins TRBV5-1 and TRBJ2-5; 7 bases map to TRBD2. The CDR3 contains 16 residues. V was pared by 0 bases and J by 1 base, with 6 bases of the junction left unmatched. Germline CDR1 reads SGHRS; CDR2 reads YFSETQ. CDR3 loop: CASSLGGAGIQETQYF. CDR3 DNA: TGCGCCAGCAGCTTGGGTGGAGCGGGAATCCAAGAGACCCAGTACTTC.

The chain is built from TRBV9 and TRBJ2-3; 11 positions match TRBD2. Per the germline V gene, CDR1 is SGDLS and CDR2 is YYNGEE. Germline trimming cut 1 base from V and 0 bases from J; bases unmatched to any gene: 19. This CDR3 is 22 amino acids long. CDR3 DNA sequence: TGTGCCAGCAGCGTATCAATCCTGAAGGCTAGCGGGGGGCGTACTAGCACAGATACGCAGTATTTT. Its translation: CASSVSILKASGGRTSTDTQYF.

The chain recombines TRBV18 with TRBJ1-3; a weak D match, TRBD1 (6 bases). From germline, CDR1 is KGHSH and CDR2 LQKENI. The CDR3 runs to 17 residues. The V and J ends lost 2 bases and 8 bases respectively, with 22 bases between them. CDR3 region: CASSPFGVGFGGDTIYF. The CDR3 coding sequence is TGTGCCAGCTCACCATTCGGAGTAGGGTTTGGGGGCGACACCATATATTTT.

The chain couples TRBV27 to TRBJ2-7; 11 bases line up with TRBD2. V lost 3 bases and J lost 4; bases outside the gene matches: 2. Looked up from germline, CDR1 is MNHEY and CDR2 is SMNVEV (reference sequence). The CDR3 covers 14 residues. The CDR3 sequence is CASSFSSGGYEQYF. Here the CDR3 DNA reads TGTGCCAGCAGTTTCTCTAGCGGGGGGTACGAGCAGTACTTC.

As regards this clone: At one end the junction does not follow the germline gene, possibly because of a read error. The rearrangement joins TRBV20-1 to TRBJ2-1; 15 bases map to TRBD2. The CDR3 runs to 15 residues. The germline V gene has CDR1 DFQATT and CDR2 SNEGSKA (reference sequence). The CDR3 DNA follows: TGCAGTGCTAGTACCCAGGGACTAGCGGGGGGCCATAGGATCTTC. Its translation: CSASTQGLAGGHRIF.

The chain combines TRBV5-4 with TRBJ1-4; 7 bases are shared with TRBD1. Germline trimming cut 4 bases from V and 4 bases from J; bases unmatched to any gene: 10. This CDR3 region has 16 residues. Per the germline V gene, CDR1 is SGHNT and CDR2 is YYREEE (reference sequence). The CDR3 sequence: CASSHDRASFNEKLFF. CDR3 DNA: TGTGCCAGCAGCCATGACAGGGCCTCTTTTAATGAAAAACTGTTTTTT.

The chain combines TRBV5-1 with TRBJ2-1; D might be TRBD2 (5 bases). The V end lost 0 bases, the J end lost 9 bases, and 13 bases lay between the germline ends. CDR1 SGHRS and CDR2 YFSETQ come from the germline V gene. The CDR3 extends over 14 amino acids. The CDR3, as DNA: TGCGCCAGCAGCTTGGAGGCGGGTCCCGGTGAGCAGTTCTTC. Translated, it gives CASSLEAGPGEQFF.

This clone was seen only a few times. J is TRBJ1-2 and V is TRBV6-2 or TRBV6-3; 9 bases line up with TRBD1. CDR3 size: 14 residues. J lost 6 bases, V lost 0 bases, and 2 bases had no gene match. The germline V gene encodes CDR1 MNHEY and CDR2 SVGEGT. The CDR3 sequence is CASSYSGQGNGYTF. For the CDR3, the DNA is TGTGCCAGCAGTTACTCGGGACAGGGTAATGGCTACACCTTC.

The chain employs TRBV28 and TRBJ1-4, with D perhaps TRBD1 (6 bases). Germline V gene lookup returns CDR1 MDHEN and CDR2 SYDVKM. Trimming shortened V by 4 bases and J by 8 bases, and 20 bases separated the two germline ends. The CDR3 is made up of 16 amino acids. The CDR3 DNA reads TGTGCCAGCAGTTCAGCGCGCGGGGGCTCGAGGGAAAAACTGTTTTTT. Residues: CASSSARGGSREKLFF.

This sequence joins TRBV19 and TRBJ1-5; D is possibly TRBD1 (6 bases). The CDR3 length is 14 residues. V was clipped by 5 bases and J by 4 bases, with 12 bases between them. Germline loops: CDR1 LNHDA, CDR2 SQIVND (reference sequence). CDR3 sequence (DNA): TGTGCCAGTAGTGCAGGGGCAGGAAATCAGCCCCAGCATTTT. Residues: CASSAGAGNQPQHF.

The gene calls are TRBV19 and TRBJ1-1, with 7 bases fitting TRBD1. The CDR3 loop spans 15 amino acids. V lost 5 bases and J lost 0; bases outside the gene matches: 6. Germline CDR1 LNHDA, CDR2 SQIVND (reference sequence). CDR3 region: CASSSGTDLNTEAFF. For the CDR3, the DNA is TGTGCCAGTAGTTCGGGGACAGATTTGAACACTGAAGCTTTCTTT.

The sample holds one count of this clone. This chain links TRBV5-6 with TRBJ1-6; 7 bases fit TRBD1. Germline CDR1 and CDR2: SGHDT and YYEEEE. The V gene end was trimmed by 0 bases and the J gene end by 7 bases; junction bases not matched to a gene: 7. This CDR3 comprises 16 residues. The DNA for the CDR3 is TGTGCCAGCAGCTTGGGGATCCACAGGGGCAATTCACCCCTCCACTTT. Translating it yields CASSLGIHRGNSPLHF.

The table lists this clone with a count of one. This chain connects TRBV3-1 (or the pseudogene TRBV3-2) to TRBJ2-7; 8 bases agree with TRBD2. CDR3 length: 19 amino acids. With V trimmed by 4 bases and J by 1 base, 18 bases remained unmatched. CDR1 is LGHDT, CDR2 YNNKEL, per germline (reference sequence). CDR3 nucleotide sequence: TGTGCCAGCAGCCCCCATAGGTCAGCGGGGGCGCTACCTTCCTACGAGCAGTACTTC. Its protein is CASSPHRSAGALPSYEQYF.

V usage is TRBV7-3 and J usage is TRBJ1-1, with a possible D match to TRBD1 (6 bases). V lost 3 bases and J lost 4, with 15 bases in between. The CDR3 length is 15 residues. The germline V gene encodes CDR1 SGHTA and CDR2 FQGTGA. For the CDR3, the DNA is TGTGCCAGCAGCTTCGACAGGCAGAAGGGCACTGAAGCTTTCTTT. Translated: CASSFDRQKGTEAFF.

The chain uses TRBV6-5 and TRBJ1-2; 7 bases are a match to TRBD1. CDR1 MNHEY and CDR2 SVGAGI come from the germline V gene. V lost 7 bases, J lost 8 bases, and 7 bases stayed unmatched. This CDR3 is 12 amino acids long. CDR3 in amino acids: CASKGAEGGYTF. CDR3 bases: TGTGCCAGCAAGGGGGCCGAGGGGGGCTACACCTTC.

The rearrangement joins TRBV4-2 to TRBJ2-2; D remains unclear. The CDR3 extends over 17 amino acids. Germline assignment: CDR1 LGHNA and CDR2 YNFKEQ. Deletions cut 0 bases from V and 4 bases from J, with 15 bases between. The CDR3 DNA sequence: TGTGCCAGCAGCCAAGATGGGTCGTACACAGTCACCGGGGAGCTGTTTTTT. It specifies CASSQDGSYTVTGELFF.

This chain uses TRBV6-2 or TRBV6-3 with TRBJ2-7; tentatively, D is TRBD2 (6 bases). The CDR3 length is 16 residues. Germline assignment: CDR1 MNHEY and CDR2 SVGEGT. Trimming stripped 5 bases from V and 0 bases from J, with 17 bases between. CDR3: CASSEPGLIVSYEQYF. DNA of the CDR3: TGTGCCAGCAGTGAGCCGGGACTCATAGTCTCCTACGAGCAGTACTTC.

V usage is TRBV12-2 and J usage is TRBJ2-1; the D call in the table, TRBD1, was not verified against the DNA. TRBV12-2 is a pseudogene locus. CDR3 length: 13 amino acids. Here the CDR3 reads CASRLGDLQGMFF. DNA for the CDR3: TGTGCAAGTCGCTTAGGGGACCTACAGGGGATGTTCTTC.

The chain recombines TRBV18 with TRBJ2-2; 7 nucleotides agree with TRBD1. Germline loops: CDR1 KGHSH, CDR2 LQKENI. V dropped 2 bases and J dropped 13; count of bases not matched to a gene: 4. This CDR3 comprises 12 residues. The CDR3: CASSPETGMLFF. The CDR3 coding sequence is TGTGCCAGCTCACCAGAGACAGGGATGCTGTTTTTT.

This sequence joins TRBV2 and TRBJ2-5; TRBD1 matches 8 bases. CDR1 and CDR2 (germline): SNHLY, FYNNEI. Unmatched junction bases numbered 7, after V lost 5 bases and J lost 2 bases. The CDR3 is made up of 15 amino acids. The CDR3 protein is CASSPWTGNQETQYF. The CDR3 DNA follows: TGTGCCAGCAGTCCCTGGACAGGGAATCAAGAGACCCAGTACTTC.

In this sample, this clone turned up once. CDR3 nucleotide sequence: TGTGCCAGCAGCTTAGGGTGGCGGGGACAGGGGAGACGCACCGGGGAGCTGTTTTTT. This encodes CASSLGWRGQGRRTGELFF. This chain links TRBV7-8 with TRBJ2-2; 10 bases match TRBD1. V dropped 1 base and J dropped 4; count of bases not matched to a gene: 12. From germline, CDR1 is SGHVS and CDR2 FQNEAQ. The CDR3 is 19 residues long.

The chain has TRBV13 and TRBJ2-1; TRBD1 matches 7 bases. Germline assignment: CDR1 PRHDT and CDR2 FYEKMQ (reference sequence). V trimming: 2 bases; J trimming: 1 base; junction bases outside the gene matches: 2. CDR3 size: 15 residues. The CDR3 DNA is TGTGCCAGCAGCTTATTACAGGGGTCCTACAATGAGCAGTTCTTC. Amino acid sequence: CASSLLQGSYNEQFF.

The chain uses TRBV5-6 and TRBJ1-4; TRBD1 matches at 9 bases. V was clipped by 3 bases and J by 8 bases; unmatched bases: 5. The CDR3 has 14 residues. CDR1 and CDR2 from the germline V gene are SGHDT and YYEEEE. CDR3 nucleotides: TGTGCCAGCAGCTGGGACAGGGCAACCGAAAAACTGTTTTTT. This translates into CASSWDRATEKLFF.

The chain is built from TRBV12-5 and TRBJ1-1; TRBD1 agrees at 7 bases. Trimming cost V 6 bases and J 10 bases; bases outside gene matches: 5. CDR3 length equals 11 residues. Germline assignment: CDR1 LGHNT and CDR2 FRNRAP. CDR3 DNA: TGTGCTAGTGGCTTTTCAGGGGGAGCTTTCTTT. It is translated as CASGFSGGAFF.

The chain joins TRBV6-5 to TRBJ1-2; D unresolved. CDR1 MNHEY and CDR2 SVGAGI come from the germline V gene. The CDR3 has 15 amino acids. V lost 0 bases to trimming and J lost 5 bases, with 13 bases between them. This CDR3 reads CASSYSFVRSYGYTF. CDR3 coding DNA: TGTGCCAGCAGTTACTCTTTCGTACGCAGTTATGGCTACACCTTC.

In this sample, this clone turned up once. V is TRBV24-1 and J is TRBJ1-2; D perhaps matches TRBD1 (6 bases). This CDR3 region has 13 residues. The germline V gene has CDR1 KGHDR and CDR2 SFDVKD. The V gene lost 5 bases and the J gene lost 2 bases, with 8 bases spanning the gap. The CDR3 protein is CATSVGQNYGYTF. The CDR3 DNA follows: TGTGCCACCAGTGTAGGACAGAACTATGGCTACACCTTC.

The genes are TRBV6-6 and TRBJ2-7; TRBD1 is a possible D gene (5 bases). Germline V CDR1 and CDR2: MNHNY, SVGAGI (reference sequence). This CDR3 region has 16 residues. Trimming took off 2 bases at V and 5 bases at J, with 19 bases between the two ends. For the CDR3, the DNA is TGTGCCAGCAGTTACGATCTCATTCAGGGAACCCACGAGCAGTACTTC. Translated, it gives CASSYDLIQGTHEQYF.

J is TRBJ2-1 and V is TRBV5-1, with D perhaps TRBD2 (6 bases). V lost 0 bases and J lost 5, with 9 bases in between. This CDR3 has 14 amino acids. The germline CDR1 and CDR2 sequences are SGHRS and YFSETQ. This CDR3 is CASSLAIADNEQFF. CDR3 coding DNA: TGCGCCAGCAGCTTGGCGATAGCGGACAATGAGCAGTTCTTC.

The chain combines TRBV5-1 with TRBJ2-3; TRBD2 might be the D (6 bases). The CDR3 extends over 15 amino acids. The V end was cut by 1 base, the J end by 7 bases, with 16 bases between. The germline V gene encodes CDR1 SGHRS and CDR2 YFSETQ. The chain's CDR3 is CASSLTEGRGNTQYF. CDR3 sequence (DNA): TGCGCCAGCAGCTTGACGGAAGGGCGCGGGAATACGCAGTATTTT.

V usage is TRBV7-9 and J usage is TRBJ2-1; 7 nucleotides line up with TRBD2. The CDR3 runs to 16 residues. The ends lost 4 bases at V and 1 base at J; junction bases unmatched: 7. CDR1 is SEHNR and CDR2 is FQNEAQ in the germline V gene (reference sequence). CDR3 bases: TGTGCCAGCAGCTCCACTACTAGCGAATCCTACAATGAGCAGTTCTTC. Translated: CASSSTTSESYNEQFF.

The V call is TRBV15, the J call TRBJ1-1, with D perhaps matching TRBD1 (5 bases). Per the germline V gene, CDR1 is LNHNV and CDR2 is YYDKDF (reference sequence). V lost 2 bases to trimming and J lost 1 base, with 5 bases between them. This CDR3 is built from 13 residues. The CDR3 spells CATSRTGNTEAFF. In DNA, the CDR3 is TGTGCCACCAGCAGAACAGGGAACACTGAAGCTTTCTTT.